The entry below describes one T cell receptor beta chain. This specimen belongs to a study of blood T cell repertoires in COVID-19. The wider study: Samples taken during acute and convalescent COVID-19 were collected in the United States, Italy and Spain.

Categorization into cohorts depended on clinical history that participants reported. Per the original methods: Counts of nucleated cells, estimated from reference gene primer amplification, were obtained. Assay used: immunoSEQ multiplex PCR; TCRdb lists only in-frame clones, some missing. V, J and clone size are those of that table, while D and trimming were read from the DNA. This sample has approximately 250,000 clones, with around 88% found just once. Germline lookup yields CDR1 MNHEY and CDR2 SMNVEV (reference sequence). Trimming took 4 bases from V and 7 from J; bases not matched to a gene: 5. The CDR3 runs 15 residues.

Sequenced material: PBMCs or T cells enriched from blood (not recorded which). The J gene is TRBJ1-6, the V gene TRBV27; the match to TRBD1 covers 9 bases. This receptor was obtained from a woman aged 40 to 50 with acute COVID-19. The CDR3 loop is CASSSTGTGNSPLHF. As DNA, the CDR3 is TGTGCCAGCAGTTCTACCGGGACAGGGAATTCACCCCTCCACTTT.